Each of the 15 T cell receptor beta chains below was sequenced from the same sample in a study of OX40 agonist ivuxolimab in advanced cancers. The protocol was immunoSEQ multiplex PCR, while the TCRdb copy is restricted to in-frame clones and leaves out a portion. Of 12,000 or so clones in the sample, under 70% were seen once. The source was CD4+ or CD8+ T cells sorted from blood, collected in a trial of the OX40 agonist ivuxolimab. The receptors were sampled from an adult with an advanced solid tumor such as melanoma, head and neck, liver or kidney cancer.

The chain uses TRBV12-2 and TRBJ1-5. TRBV12-2 counts as a pseudogene. The CDR3 extends over 17 amino acids. The CDR3 reads CASRLAKVPGSNQPQHF. CDR3 coding DNA: TGTGCAAGTCGCTTAGCTAAGGTGCCCGGAAGCAATCAGCCCCAGCATTTT.

The chain employs TRBV28 and TRBJ2-5, with TRBD1 identical over 7 bases. V lost 6 bases and J lost 3; bases outside the gene matches: 10. Germline lookup yields CDR1 MDHEN and CDR2 SYDVKM. The CDR3 covers 15 residues. The DNA of the CDR3 is TGTGCCAGCAGCCCGACAGGGCTGACCAAAGAGACCCAGTACTTC. This translates into CASSPTGLTKETQYF.

The CDR3 is CASSRTGWYGSRSSYNSPLHF. CDR3 DNA: TGTGCCAGCAGTAGGACAGGGTGGTACGGTTCTCGGAGCTCCTATAATTCACCCCTCCACTTT. The chain recombines TRBV2 with TRBJ1-6; 8 bases fit TRBD1. The V gene's germline CDR1 is SNHLY and CDR2 FYNNEI. The CDR3 sequence is 21 residues long. Trimming at V came to 5 bases and at J to 0 bases, leaving 18 bases not matched to a gene. The whole variable domain, filled in from reference TRBV2 and TRBJ1-6, reads EPEVTQTPSHQVTQMGQEVILRCVPISNHLYFYWYRQILGQKVEFLVSFYNNEISEKSEIFDDQFSVERPDGSNFTLKIRSTKLEDSAMYFCASSRTGWYGSRSSYNSPLHFGNGTRLTVT.

In regard to this clone: One end of the junction is discordant with germline, which a read error may explain. V usage is TRBV5-4 and J usage is TRBJ1-5; maybe TRBD1 (6 bases). Germline V CDR1 and CDR2: SGHNT, YYREEE (reference sequence). The CDR3 covers 14 residues. CDR3 in amino acids: CASSPEQGLQPQHF. DNA of the CDR3: TGCGCCAGCAGCCCTGAACAGGGTTTACAGCCCCAGCATTTT.

This clone was seen ten or more times. The CDR3 DNA follows: TGTGCCAGCAGCCCCGGACAGGGGGCCTACGAGCAGTACTTC. Translation: CASSPGQGAYEQYF. The V call is TRBV7-6, the J call TRBJ2-7; 10 bases are shared with TRBD1. CDR3 length: 14 residues. The germline V gene has CDR1 SGHVS and CDR2 FNYEAQ. V dropped 5 bases and J dropped 2; count of bases not matched to a gene: 3.

The V and J genes are TRBV5-1 and TRBJ2-7; a weak D match, TRBD2 (6 bases). The germline CDR1 and CDR2 sequences are SGHRS and YFSETQ. The CDR3 covers 11 residues. V lost 4 bases to trimming and J lost 7 bases, with 9 bases between them. The CDR3 sequence is CASSMGLEQYF. CDR3 bases: TGCGCCAGCAGCATGGGACTGGAGCAGTACTTC.

The J gene is TRBJ2-1, the V gene TRBV7-9; 8 bases are a match to TRBD1. CDR3 length: 14 residues. The V segment lost 2 bases and the J segment 7 bases; nucleotides outside the gene matches: 4. The germline CDR1 and CDR2 sequences are SEHNR and FQNEAQ (reference sequence). The CDR3 sequence is CASSLQGAQNEQFF. CDR3 bases: TGTGCCAGCAGCTTACAGGGGGCGCAGAATGAGCAGTTCTTC.

This sequence joins TRBV27 and TRBJ1-1, with unresolved D. Per the germline V gene, CDR1 is MNHEY and CDR2 is SMNVEV (reference sequence). The CDR3 length is 15 residues. V was pared by 0 bases and J by 6 bases, with 14 bases between. CDR3 DNA sequence: TGTGCCAGCAGTTTATCAGGGAAGAGAATGTCTGAAGCTTTCTTT. Translating gives CASSLSGKRMSEAFF.

In its sample, this clone was seen a few times. The V and J genes are TRBV19 and TRBJ2-1, with 11 bases matching TRBD2. CDR3 length equals 15 residues. The V and J ends lost 3 bases and 7 bases, in that order; junction bases with no gene match: 5. Germline V gene sequence: CDR1 LNHDA, CDR2 SQIVND (reference sequence). The CDR3 loop is CASSIVAGGLNEQFF. The CDR3, as DNA: TGTGCCAGTAGTATTGTAGCGGGGGGGCTGAATGAGCAGTTCTTC.

This clone was observed a handful of times. This CDR3 is also generated by other DNA sequences in the sample. The chain employs TRBV7-9 and TRBJ1-2, with D unclear. Germline V lookup: CDR1 SEHNR, CDR2 FQNEAQ (reference sequence). The length of the CDR3 is 13 residues. V lost 5 bases and J 5 bases, leaving 12 bases between the germline ends. CDR3 sequence (DNA): TGTGCCAGCAGCCGGACGGACCCATATGGCTACACCTTC. Amino acid sequence: CASSRTDPYGYTF.

In this sample, this clone turned up a few times. The rearrangement joins TRBV7-9 to TRBJ1-4, with D perhaps TRBD1 (5 bases). Germline CDR1 and CDR2: SEHNR and FQNEAQ (reference sequence). There are 14 residues in the CDR3. V lost 8 bases and J 4 bases, leaving 14 bases between the germline ends. The CDR3: CASSTTDGNEKLFF. DNA of the CDR3: TGTGCCAGCTCGACGACAGACGGTAATGAAAAACTGTTTTTT.

This chain links TRBV19 with TRBJ2-5; D is unresolved. Looked up from germline, CDR1 is LNHDA and CDR2 is SQIVND (reference sequence). This CDR3 has 15 amino acids. Trimming removed 5 bases from V and 1 base from J, with 14 bases in between. CDR3 sequence reads: CASSSRADFQETQYF. The CDR3 DNA sequence: TGTGCCAGTAGTTCAAGGGCCGACTTCCAAGAGACCCAGTACTTC.

The V gene is TRBV28, the J gene TRBJ2-5, with 10 bases that match TRBD2. Germline V gene lookup returns CDR1 MDHEN and CDR2 SYDVKM. Germline trimming cut 5 bases from V and 2 bases from J; bases unmatched to any gene: 11. The CDR3 extends over 17 amino acids. As DNA, the CDR3 is TGTGCCAGCAGTGCCCGAAATAGCGGGGGGTCTCAAGAGACCCAGTACTTC. It specifies CASSARNSGGSQETQYF.

About this clone itself: It is likely a read error, because the conserved phenylalanine at the end of the CDR3 is missing. It is unclear where the CDR3 begins or ends on the DNA, so no DNA is shown, and the CDR3 is as TCRdb lists it. The chain carries TRBV12-5 and TRBJ1-2; the table's D call, TRBD1, has no DNA check behind it. The CDR3 extends over 15 residues, inclusive of both ends. The V gene's germline CDR1 is LGHNT and CDR2 FRNRAP. The CDR3 here is CASGSRILQGKTYGY.

This clone is medium-sized. The chain links TRBV5-8 to TRBJ2-2; D gene uncertain. Germline V gene data show CDR1 as SGHTS and CDR2 as YDEGEE. V was pared by 1 base and J by 10 bases, with 11 bases between. The CDR3 is 13 residues long. The CDR3 nucleotides are TGTGCCAGCAGCTTGATGGATTCCGAGGAGCTGTTTTTT. It encodes CASSLMDSEELFF.